This T cell receptor beta chain appears in the sequencing data of a study of technical replicates of blood from a few donors. Data came from immunoSEQ multiplex PCR; TCRdb stores just in-frame clones and leaves some out. Found here are approximately 14,000 clones, approximately 88% of them singletons; the top ten hold around an eighth. Sequencing input: PBMCs. This TCR was recovered from a human donor in good health.

This CDR3 is CASAQGSGETQYF. CDR3 nucleotides: TGCGCCAGCGCACAGGGGAGTGGTGAGACCCAGTACTTC. The chain links TRBV5-1 to TRBJ2-5, with TRBD1 matching over 7 bases. From germline, CDR1 is SGHRS and CDR2 YFSETQ. The ends lost 7 bases at V and 5 bases at J; junction bases unmatched: 8. The CDR3 is 13 residues long. Filled out from reference TRBV5-1 and TRBJ2-5, the complete variable domain reads KAGVTQTPRYLIKTRGQQVTLSCSPISGHRSVSWYQQTPGQGLQFLFEYFSETQRNKGNFPGRFSGRQFSNSRSEMNVSTLELGDSALYLCASAQGSGETQYFGPGTRLLVL.